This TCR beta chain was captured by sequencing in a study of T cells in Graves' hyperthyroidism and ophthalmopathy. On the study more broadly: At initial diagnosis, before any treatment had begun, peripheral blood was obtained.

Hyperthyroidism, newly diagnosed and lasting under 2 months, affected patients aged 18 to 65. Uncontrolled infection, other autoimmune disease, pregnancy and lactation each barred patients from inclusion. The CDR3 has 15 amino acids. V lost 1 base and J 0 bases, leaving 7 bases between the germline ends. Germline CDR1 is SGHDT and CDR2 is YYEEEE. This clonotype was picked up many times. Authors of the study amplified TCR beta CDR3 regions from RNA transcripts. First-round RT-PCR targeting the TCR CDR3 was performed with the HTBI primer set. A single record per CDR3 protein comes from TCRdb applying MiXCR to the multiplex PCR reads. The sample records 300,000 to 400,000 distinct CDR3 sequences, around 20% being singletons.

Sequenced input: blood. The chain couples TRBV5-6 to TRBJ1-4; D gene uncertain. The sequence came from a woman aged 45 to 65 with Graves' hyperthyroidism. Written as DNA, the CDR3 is TGTGCCAGCAGCTTGCGGGCAACAACTAATGAAAAACTGTTTTTT. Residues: CASSLRATTNEKLFF.